The source of this T cell receptor beta chain is a study of response to subunit inactivated influenza vaccine. Study-wide points: The authors suggested that few new T cells are recruited per seasonal influenza vaccination.

Comments on this clonotype: What it binds is unknown.

Trimming took 8 bases from V and 2 from J, leaving 20 bases between them. The CDR3 spans 16 residues. CDR1 and CDR2 (germline): MGHDK, SYGVNS. TCRdb itself ran the RT-PCR reads through MiXCR, one entry per CDR3 protein. The table records around 520,000 distinct CDR3 sequences, around 25% of them present only once. This sequence joins TRBV25-1 and TRBJ2-3; tentative D call: TRBD1 (6 bases). The sample was CD4+ T cells sorted from PBMCs, taken roughly 5 days after vaccination. The clonotype comes from a man aged 50-59 years who received an inactivated influenza vaccine. Written as DNA, the CDR3 is TGTGCCAGCCATTCAGGGGCCGCACTCCCCACAGATACGCAGTATTTT. This gives the protein CASHSGAALPTDTQYF.